This entry lists 20 T cell receptor beta chains sequenced from one sample in a study of OX40 agonist ivuxolimab in advanced cancers. The data were produced by immunoSEQ multiplex PCR, yet TCRdb's version contains in-frame clones alone and is incomplete. The sample carries about 80,000 clones, 84% recorded once. This specimen was CD4+ or CD8+ T cells sorted from blood, taken in a trial of the OX40 agonist ivuxolimab. The receptors originated from an adult with an advanced solid tumor such as melanoma, head and neck, liver or kidney cancer.

The rearrangement links TRBV9 to TRBJ1-1; D perhaps matches TRBD1 (5 bases). Between the trimmed V and J ends, which lost 0 bases and 11 bases, there was a span of 11 bases. The germline CDR1 and CDR2 sequences are SGDLS and YYNGEE. The CDR3 has 12 amino acids. CDR3 bases: TGTGCCAGCAGCGTAGTCGGAGGGGAGGCTTTCTTT. This gives the protein CASSVVGGEAFF.

The rearrangement joins TRBV6-6 to TRBJ1-2; 8 bases fit TRBD1. The CDR3 contains 15 residues. CDR1 and CDR2 (germline): MNHNY, SVGAGI (reference sequence). V lost 4 bases and J lost 2; bases outside the gene matches: 6. CDR3 DNA sequence: TGTGCCAGCAGTTCCCGACAGGGGACAAACTATGGCTACACCTTC. Its protein is CASSSRQGTNYGYTF.

The V gene is TRBV11-3, the J gene TRBJ2-7; 13 positions agree with TRBD2. The CDR3 runs 16 residues. Germline V gene sequence: CDR1 SGHNT, CDR2 YENEEA. V lost 4 bases to trimming and J lost 1 base; unmatched junction nucleotides: 4. The CDR3 is CASSSWTSGSSYEQYF. The CDR3 DNA sequence: TGTGCCAGCAGCTCCTGGACTAGCGGGAGTTCCTACGAGCAGTACTTC.

This clone has just one count. The V call is TRBV11-3, the J call TRBJ2-2, with a possible D match to TRBD2 (6 bases). The V gene's germline CDR1 is SGHNT and CDR2 YENEEA. This CDR3 comprises 15 residues. The germline V and J ends were trimmed by 6 bases and 3 bases, with 14 bases remaining between them. As DNA, the CDR3 is TGTGCCAGCAGTTTGGGGGGTCGTCACACCGGGGAGCTGTTTTTT. This encodes CASSLGGRHTGELFF. The variable domain in full, completed from reference TRBV11-3 and TRBJ2-2, reads EAGVVQSPRYKIIEKKQPVAFWCNPISGHNTLYWYLQNLGQGPELLIRYENEEAVDDSQLPKDRFSAERLKGVDSTLKIQPAELGDSAVYLCASSLGGRHTGELFFGEGSRLTVL.

This clone was picked up one time. The chain carries TRBV6-1 and TRBJ2-2; 12 bases map to TRBD2. The CDR3 is 16 residues long. V gave up 4 bases and J gave up 4 bases; unmatched junction bases: 4. CDR1 is MNHNS and CDR2 is SASEGT in the germline V gene. CDR3 nucleotides: TGTGCCAGCAGTGGCTCTAGCGGGAGGGCCACCGGGGAGCTGTTTTTT. This translates into CASSGSSGRATGELFF.

This chain joins TRBV4-3 and TRBJ2-7, with 11 bases matching TRBD2. The CDR3 covers 15 residues. V shed 4 bases and J 2 bases; nucleotides not matched to a gene: 4. Germline V gene lookup returns CDR1 LGHNA and CDR2 YSLEER. The CDR3 sequence: CASSLGTSGTYEQYF. The DNA of the CDR3 is TGCGCCAGCAGCCTGGGGACTAGCGGAACCTACGAGCAGTACTTC.

The V and J genes are TRBV9 and TRBJ2-1; possible D gene TRBD1, 6 bases. Germline V gene sequence: CDR1 SGDLS, CDR2 YYNGEE. The CDR3 is 17 residues long. Trimming left V 1 base short and J 2 bases short, with 16 bases between. In DNA, the CDR3 is TGTGCCAGCAGCGTAAAACTGGGAGAGGGGGCCTACAATGAGCAGTTCTTC. Translating it yields CASSVKLGEGAYNEQFF.

V is TRBV18 and J is TRBJ2-1, with no clear D. The germline V gene encodes CDR1 KGHSH and CDR2 LQKENI. Trimming removed 1 base from V and 12 bases from J, with 13 bases in between. This CDR3 comprises 13 residues. The CDR3 nucleotides are TGTGCCAGCTCACCACGAAGTCCGGGTGCGCAGTTCTTC. Its protein is CASSPRSPGAQFF.

The CDR3 region is CASSVGSENTEAFF. The CDR3 bases are TGTGCCAGCAGCGTAGGTTCAGAGAACACTGAAGCTTTCTTT. The chain couples TRBV9 to TRBJ1-1; D remains unclear. Germline CDR1 and CDR2: SGDLS and YYNGEE. The CDR3 runs 14 residues. Trimming took off 0 bases at V and 1 base at J, with 7 bases between the two ends.

This clone was seen only once. This chain connects TRBV7-8 to TRBJ1-1; 7 bases line up with TRBD1. V was clipped by 4 bases and J by 3 bases; unmatched bases: 2. There are 13 residues in the CDR3. In germline, CDR1 is SGHVS, CDR2 FQNEAQ. The DNA for the CDR3 is TGTGCCAGCAGCTCCCAGGGGGACACTGAAGCTTTCTTT. This codes for CASSSQGDTEAFF. Filled out from reference TRBV7-8 and TRBJ1-1, the complete variable domain reads GAGVSQSPRYKVAKRGQDVALRCDPISGHVSLFWYQQALGQGPEFLTYFQNEAQLDKSGLPSDRFFAERPEGSVSTLKIQRTQQEDSAVYLCASSSQGDTEAFFGQGTRLTVV.

The V gene is TRBV27, the J gene TRBJ2-3; 9 bases match TRBD1. The germline V gene encodes CDR1 MNHEY and CDR2 SMNVEV (reference sequence). J gave up 5 bases and V 6 bases, and 6 bases lay outside the gene matches. The CDR3 length is 14 residues. The CDR3 here is CASRRDRVGDTQYF. CDR3 nucleotides: TGTGCCAGCAGACGGGACAGGGTAGGAGATACGCAGTATTTT.

This chain joins TRBV6-1 and TRBJ1-3; D unresolved. From germline, CDR1 is MNHNS and CDR2 SASEGT. V was pared by 3 bases and J by 0 bases, with 6 bases between. The CDR3 length is 14 residues. The CDR3 DNA sequence: TGTGCCAGCAGTGAGGGCCTCTCTGGAAACACCATATATTTT. This sequence encodes CASSEGLSGNTIYF.

The chain combines TRBV11-1 with TRBJ1-1; possible D gene TRBD1, 6 bases. The CDR3 totals 14 residues. Germline loops: CDR1 SGHAT, CDR2 FQDESV (reference sequence). V lost 6 bases, J lost 4 bases, and 15 bases lay in between. CDR3 residues: CASRSGVRSTEAFF. The CDR3, as DNA: TGTGCCAGCAGATCAGGGGTTAGAAGCACTGAAGCTTTCTTT.

The chain has TRBV30 and TRBJ2-7; D not resolved. This CDR3 is 10 amino acids long. Germline V gene data show CDR1 as GTSNPN and CDR2 as SVGIG (reference sequence). V lost 1 base and J 3 bases, leaving 1 base between the germline ends. CDR3 sequence (DNA): TGTGCCTGGAGTGGCTACGAGCAGTACTTC. It translates to CAWSGYEQYF.

This chain joins TRBV5-6 and TRBJ2-7; 7 bases fit TRBD1. The V and J ends lost 0 bases and 6 bases, in that order; junction bases with no gene match: 6. The germline gives CDR1 SGHDT, CDR2 YYEEEE. The CDR3 totals 14 residues. CDR3 sequence: CASSLVQGVFEQYF. CDR3 nucleotide sequence: TGTGCCAGCAGCTTGGTCCAGGGGGTCTTCGAGCAGTACTTC.

The chain employs TRBV5-8 and TRBJ1-1; no reliable D call. The length of the CDR3 is 14 residues. V was shortened by 0 bases and J by 6 bases, with 12 bases between the two germline ends. CDR1 is SGHTS, CDR2 YDEGEE, per germline. CDR3 protein: CASSLDSWESEAFF. The CDR3 DNA reads TGTGCCAGCAGCTTGGATAGCTGGGAGTCTGAAGCTTTCTTT.

Concerning this clone: One end of the junction is discordant with germline, which a read error may explain. The CDR3 is CASGLVRGAFSDQPQHF. The CDR3 DNA follows: TGTGCTAGTGGTTTGGTACGAGGAGCCTTTAGCGATCAGCCCCAGCATTTT. The J gene is TRBJ1-5, the V gene TRBV12-5; D uncertain. Germline loops: CDR1 LGHNT, CDR2 FRNRAP. The CDR3 extends over 17 amino acids.

V usage is TRBV28 and J usage is TRBJ2-5; TRBD2 is a possible D gene (7 bases). The V end was cut by 2 bases, the J end by 2 bases, with 15 bases between. The CDR3 runs to 16 residues. The germline V gene has CDR1 MDHEN and CDR2 SYDVKM. CDR3 residues: CASSLGEGRGQETQYF. As DNA, the CDR3 is TGTGCCAGCAGTTTAGGGGAGGGAAGGGGGCAAGAGACCCAGTACTTC.

The V gene is TRBV19, the J gene TRBJ1-4; no definite D call. V was pared by 8 bases and J by 4 bases, with 11 bases between. Germline V gene sequence: CDR1 LNHDA, CDR2 SQIVND (reference sequence). This CDR3 is built from 13 residues. In DNA form, the CDR3 reads TGTGCCAGTTCAGACGGAAATAATGAAAAACTGTTTTTT. This sequence encodes CASSDGNNEKLFF. Variable domain in full (rest from reference TRBV19 and TRBJ1-4): DGGITQSPKYLFRKEGQNVTLSCEQNLNHDAMYWYRQDPGQGLRLIYYSQIVNDFQKGDIAEGYSVSREKKESFPLTVTSAQKNPTAFYLCASSDGNNEKLFFGSGTQLSVL.

The chain has TRBV9 and TRBJ2-3; 8 positions agree with TRBD2. CDR1 and CDR2 from the germline V gene are SGDLS and YYNGEE. The CDR3 covers 16 residues. V dropped 0 bases and J dropped 6; count of bases not matched to a gene: 9. The CDR3 here is CASSVVASGLGDTQYF. In nucleotides, the CDR3 is TGTGCCAGCAGCGTAGTGGCTAGCGGGCTCGGGGATACGCAGTATTTT.